The 32 T cell receptor beta chains below were found in one sample sequenced in a study of T cells in Graves' hyperthyroidism and ophthalmopathy. The TCR beta CDR3 regions underwent amplification using RNA transcripts as the source. First-round RT-PCR with HTBI primers amplified the TCR CDR3 region. Each CDR3 protein is one row after TCRdb ran MiXCR on the multiplex PCR reads. The repertoire holds 600,000 to 650,000 distinct CDR3 sequences, with 20% as singletons. The sample taken for sequencing was blood. The receptor set was obtained from a man aged 25-45 years with Graves' ophthalmopathy.

This clonotype has more than one count but fewer than ten. V and J are TRBV4-3 and TRBJ2-7, with 7 bases identical to TRBD2. Per the germline V gene, CDR1 is LGHNA and CDR2 is YSLEER. The CDR3 spans 19 residues. V lost 0 bases, J lost 3 bases, and 17 bases stayed unmatched. This CDR3 reads CASSQEFSGGRAGDYEQYF. CDR3 bases: TGCGCCAGCAGCCAAGAGTTTAGCGGAGGGAGGGCTGGCGACTACGAGCAGTACTTC.

This rearrangement joins TRBV20-1 to TRBJ2-1; 7 positions match TRBD1. This CDR3 has 18 amino acids. V gave up 0 bases and J gave up 8 bases; unmatched junction bases: 19. Germline V CDR1 and CDR2: DFQATT, SNEGSKA (reference sequence). The chain's CDR3 is CSARDWTGNTGVWDEQFF. CDR3 sequence (DNA): TGCAGTGCTAGAGATTGGACGGGAAACACAGGGGTTTGGGATGAGCAGTTCTTC.

The rearrangement links TRBV3-1 to TRBJ1-3; tentatively, D is TRBD1 (5 bases). The CDR3 consists of 18 residues. Germline V CDR1 and CDR2: LGHDT, YNNKEL (reference sequence). The V and J ends lost 1 base and 3 bases respectively, with 19 bases between them. The CDR3 DNA sequence: TGTGCCAGCAGCCAAGGGTACGACAGCAAATATAGTGGAAACACCATATATTTT. Protein product: CASSQGYDSKYSGNTIYF.

This clonotype occurred a few times. The rearrangement joins TRBV24-1 to TRBJ1-1; D call uncertain. Trimming cost V 2 bases and J 4 bases, with 10 bases left between them. The CDR3 sequence is 14 residues long. Germline V gene sequence: CDR1 KGHDR, CDR2 SFDVKD. Here the CDR3 DNA reads TGTGCCACCAGTGATTCGGGGAGTGGCACTGAAGCTTTCTTT. Its protein is CATSDSGSGTEAFF.

V usage is TRBV13 and J usage is TRBJ2-1; no firm D call. This CDR3 is built from 15 residues. Per germline, CDR1 PRHDT and CDR2 FYEKMQ (reference sequence). Trimming pared 0 bases from V and 7 bases from J, leaving 13 bases between. As DNA, the CDR3 is TGTGCCAGCAGCTTAGGCCTGGCGGACCCTAATGAGCAGTTCTTC. Protein product: CASSLGLADPNEQFF.

Details on this clonotype: Sequence at one end of the junction differs from germline and may be a read error. The rearrangement links TRBV18 to TRBJ2-7; D is perhaps TRBD2 (6 bases). The CDR3 is 14 amino acids. Looked up from germline, CDR1 is KGHSH and CDR2 is LQKENI. The CDR3, as DNA: TGCGCCAGCTCTTCTGGCCTTGGAGGGTACGAGCAGTACTTC. Translating it yields CASSSGLGGYEQYF.

The J gene is TRBJ2-2, the V gene TRBV6-1; 7 bases align to TRBD1. The germline V gene has CDR1 MNHNS and CDR2 SASEGT. Losses at the gene ends were 6 bases for V and 6 bases for J; bases not matched to a gene: 4. The CDR3 spans 13 residues. CDR3 DNA sequence: TGTGCCAGCAGGGAGACAGGGCCCGGGGAGCTGTTTTTT. Its protein is CASRETGPGELFF.

The CDR3 nucleotides read TGTGCCAGCAGCTACGCCGGGACCCTGAACACCGGGGAGCTGTTTTTT. This codes for CASSYAGTLNTGELFF. The V and J genes are TRBV7-3 and TRBJ2-2, with D possibly being TRBD1 or TRBD2 (5 bases each). Germline V lookup: CDR1 SGHTA, CDR2 FQGTGA. V was clipped by 4 bases and J by 1 base, with 13 bases between them. The CDR3 loop spans 16 amino acids.

At least ten counts were recorded for this clonotype. The DNA for the CDR3 is TGTGCCAGCAGGTCCGGACTAGCGGTGTACAATGAGCAGTTCTTC. This encodes CASRSGLAVYNEQFF. The chain has TRBV2 and TRBJ2-1; 10 bases match TRBD2. The CDR3 totals 15 residues. Trimming removed 6 bases from V and 4 bases from J; junction bases left unmatched: 6. Germline CDR1 is SNHLY and CDR2 is FYNNEI.

The chain couples TRBV14 to TRBJ2-7, with a tentative D call TRBD1 (5 bases). The ends were cut back, 5 bases at V and 3 bases at J, with 14 bases in the middle. Germline loops: CDR1 SGHDN, CDR2 FVKESK. The CDR3 spans 14 residues. The CDR3 region has the DNA TGTGCCAGCAGCGTAGGTAGGCAGGGCTACGAGCAGTACTTC. Its protein is CASSVGRQGYEQYF.

This clonotype showed up many times. The J gene is TRBJ2-1, the V gene TRBV5-5; D perhaps matches TRBD1 (6 bases). V lost 3 bases and J 7 bases, leaving 14 bases between the germline ends. The CDR3 extends over 14 amino acids. CDR1 is SGHKS and CDR2 is YYEKEE in the germline V gene (reference sequence). CDR3 DNA: TGTGCCAGCAGCTACGCAGGGGAACGGAATGAGCAGTTCTTC. This codes for CASSYAGERNEQFF.

At least ten counts were recorded for this clonotype. This chain joins TRBV5-1 and TRBJ2-3; 9 nucleotides agree with TRBD2. The germline gives CDR1 SGHRS, CDR2 YFSETQ. With 4 bases clipped from V and 4 bases from J, the junction kept 4 bases outside the gene matches. The CDR3 runs 14 residues. As DNA, the CDR3 is TGCGCCAGCAGCCGAGCGGGAGGTGCAGATACGCAGTATTTT. This gives the protein CASSRAGGADTQYF. The variable domain in full, with the rest retrieved from reference TRBV5-1 and TRBJ2-3, is KAGVTQTPRYLIKTRGQQVTLSCSPISGHRSVSWYQQTPGQGLQFLFEYFSETQRNKGNFPGRFSGRQFSNSRSEMNVSTLELGDSALYLCASSRAGGADTQYFGPGTRLTVL.

The rearrangement uses TRBV5-6 and TRBJ2-5, with D maybe TRBD2 (5 bases). The CDR3 runs to 14 residues. Trimming took off 2 bases at V and 2 bases at J, with 10 bases between the two ends. Germline assignment: CDR1 SGHDT and CDR2 YYEEEE. CDR3 amino acids: CASSFGIRQETQYF. The CDR3 bases are TGTGCCAGCAGCTTCGGGATACGACAAGAGACCCAGTACTTC.

The J gene is TRBJ1-2, the V gene TRBV18, with a tentative D call TRBD1 (5 bases). Germline V gene data show CDR1 as KGHSH and CDR2 as LQKENI. The V gene lost 0 bases and the J gene lost 8 bases, with 13 bases spanning the gap. CDR3 size: 14 residues. CDR3 in amino acids: CASSPPIREEGYTF. The CDR3, as DNA: TGTGCCAGCTCACCACCGATCAGGGAGGAAGGCTACACCTTC. Full variable domain (rest looked up from reference TRBV18 and TRBJ1-2): NAGVMQNPRHLVRRRGQEARLRCSPMKGHSHVYWYRQLPEEGLKFMVYLQKENIIDESGMPKERFSAEFPKEGPSILRIQQVVRGDSAAYFCASSPPIREEGYTFGSGTRLTVV.

This clonotype has just a few counts. The chain joins TRBV6-1 to TRBJ2-1; TRBD1 agrees at 9 bases. V trimming: 0 bases; J trimming: 0 bases; junction bases outside the gene matches: 15. The germline V gene encodes CDR1 MNHNS and CDR2 SASEGT. The CDR3 loop spans 21 amino acids. This CDR3 reads CASSEAGYIQGAHSSYNEQFF. In DNA, the CDR3 is TGTGCCAGCAGTGAAGCTGGCTATATACAGGGGGCCCACAGCTCCTACAATGAGCAGTTCTTC.

DNA of the CDR3: TGTGCCAGCAGTTATGAAGGGGGCAATCAGCCCCAGCATTTT. Amino acids: CASSYEGGNQPQHF. The chain employs TRBV9 and TRBJ1-5, with D maybe TRBD1 (5 bases). This CDR3 has 14 residues. V lost 5 bases and J lost 2, with 11 bases in between. The germline V gene has CDR1 SGDLS and CDR2 YYNGEE.

The gene calls are TRBV28 and TRBJ2-1; 8 bases line up with TRBD1. Germline V gene sequence: CDR1 MDHEN, CDR2 SYDVKM. The V gene end was trimmed by 6 bases and the J gene end by 10 bases; junction bases not matched to a gene: 5. This CDR3 is 12 amino acids long. The CDR3 sequence is CASSWDRREQFF. The CDR3 bases are TGTGCCAGCAGCTGGGACAGGAGAGAGCAGTTCTTC.

This clonotype was seen only a few times. CDR3 protein: CASSPRGYLNTEAFF. Here the CDR3 DNA reads TGTGCCAGTAGCCCGAGGGGTTATCTTAACACTGAAGCTTTCTTT. The chain combines TRBV19 with TRBJ1-1, with D possibly being TRBD1 (5 bases). CDR3 size: 15 residues. Trimming shortened V by 6 bases and J by 2 bases, and 16 bases separated the two germline ends. Germline loops: CDR1 LNHDA, CDR2 SQIVND (reference sequence).

In its sample, this clonotype was seen once. DNA of the CDR3: TGTGCCAGCAGATCAACGGGACTAGCGAGCTCTGAGCAGTTCTTC. It yields the protein CASRSTGLASSEQFF. V gene TRBV11-2 combines with J gene TRBJ2-1, with 10 bases aligning to TRBD2. Germline assignment: CDR1 SGHAT and CDR2 FQNNGV. V lost 6 bases and J lost 9; bases outside the gene matches: 11. The CDR3 spans 15 residues. Complete variable domain (other parts from reference TRBV11-2 and TRBJ2-1): EAGVAQSPRYKIIEKRQSVAFWCNPISGHATLYWYQQILGQGPKLLIQFQNNGVVDDSQLPKDRFSAERLKGVDSTLKIQPAKLEDSAVYLCASRSTGLASSEQFFGPGTRLTVL.

This clonotype was observed at least ten times. V and J are TRBV20-1 and TRBJ2-5; TRBD2 matches 11 bases. The V gene end was trimmed by 4 bases and the J gene end by 2 bases; junction bases not matched to a gene: 3. Germline CDR1 and CDR2: DFQATT and SNEGSKA (reference sequence). This CDR3 spans 14 amino acids. In DNA form, the CDR3 reads TGCAGTGCTAACCGACTAGCGGGGCAAGAGACCCAGTACTTC. It encodes CSANRLAGQETQYF.

This clonotype was picked up a small number of times. The gene calls are TRBV27 and TRBJ2-7; TRBD2 is a possible D gene (5 bases). Between the trimmed V and J ends, which lost 8 bases and 8 bases, there was a span of 13 bases. There are 11 residues in the CDR3. The germline CDR1 and CDR2 sequences are MNHEY and SMNVEV (reference sequence). The CDR3 sequence is CASEDEGQQYF. CDR3 nucleotides: TGTGCCAGCGAGGATGAGGGTCAGCAGTACTTC.

The table lists this clonotype with a few counts. V and J are TRBV11-2 and TRBJ1-3, with 10 bases that match TRBD1. V lost 4 bases, J lost 4 bases, and 13 bases stayed unmatched. The CDR3 contains 18 residues. Germline assignment: CDR1 SGHAT and CDR2 FQNNGV. CDR3: CASSSTRTGGLSGNTIYF. The DNA for the CDR3 is TGTGCCAGCAGCTCGACGCGGACAGGGGGTTTATCCGGAAACACCATATATTTT. The full variable domain, in which reference TRBV11-2 and TRBJ1-3 provide the parts outside the CDR3, is EAGVAQSPRYKIIEKRQSVAFWCNPISGHATLYWYQQILGQGPKLLIQFQNNGVVDDSQLPKDRFSAERLKGVDSTLKIQPAKLEDSAVYLCASSSTRTGGLSGNTIYFGEGSWLTVV.

The chain recombines TRBV15 with TRBJ2-3; the match to TRBD2 covers 7 bases. Losses at the gene ends were 0 bases for V and 6 bases for J; bases not matched to a gene: 6. The CDR3 is made up of 15 amino acids. The germline gives CDR1 LNHNV, CDR2 YYDKDF (reference sequence). The CDR3 DNA reads TGTGCCACCAGCAGAGATAGGACTAGTGGCGATACGCAGTATTTT. It is translated as CATSRDRTSGDTQYF. Full variable domain (outside the CDR3, taken from reference TRBV15 and TRBJ2-3): DAMVIQNPRYQVTQFGKPVTLSCSQTLNHNVMYWYQQKSSQAPKLLFHYYDKDFNNEADTPDNFQSRRPNTSFCFLDIRSPGLGDTAMYLCATSRDRTSGDTQYFGPGTRLTVL.

This clonotype was observed at least ten times. V gene TRBV28 combines with J gene TRBJ1-4; D may be TRBD1 (6 bases). CDR1 and CDR2 from the germline V gene are MDHEN and SYDVKM. Deletions cut 7 bases from V and 5 bases from J, with 17 bases between. The length of the CDR3 is 15 residues. The CDR3 protein is CASTKTLGANEKLFF. The CDR3 bases are TGTGCCAGCACCAAAACTCTGGGGGCAAATGAAAAACTGTTTTTT.

There are many counts of this clonotype. The V and J genes are TRBV12-3 or TRBV12-4 and TRBJ2-3, with 7 bases lining up with TRBD1. The CDR3 contains 14 residues. V shed 5 bases, J shed 4 bases, and the junction held 6 bases outside the gene matches. The CDR3 region is CASSPGTDADTQYF. The CDR3 bases are TGTGCCAGCAGTCCTGGGACAGACGCAGATACGCAGTATTTT.

The sample holds many counts of this clonotype. The V gene is TRBV3-1, the J gene TRBJ2-5, with 7 bases aligning to TRBD2. The CDR3 contains 14 residues. The V and J ends lost 1 base and 6 bases, in that order; junction bases with no gene match: 5. The germline CDR1 and CDR2 sequences are LGHDT and YNNKEL (reference sequence). CDR3 coding DNA: TGTGCCAGCAGCCAAGGGGGGGGTAAGAAGACCCAGTACTTC. Residues: CASSQGGGKKTQYF.

The chain carries TRBV11-1 and TRBJ2-7, with TRBD1 matching 9 bases. This CDR3 has 15 amino acids. Germline V gene lookup returns CDR1 SGHAT and CDR2 FQDESV (reference sequence). The ends lost 5 bases at V and 3 bases at J; junction bases unmatched: 8. In nucleotides, the CDR3 is TGTGCCAGCAGCCCGCCGGGACAGGGTTTCTACGAGCAGTACTTC. Translating gives CASSPPGQGFYEQYF.

Only a few counts were recorded for this clonotype. The J gene is TRBJ2-7, the V gene TRBV24-1; 8 bases agree with TRBD1. V trimming: 4 bases; J trimming: 8 bases; junction bases outside the gene matches: 3. This CDR3 has 12 residues. Germline-derived CDR1 and CDR2 are KGHDR and SFDVKD. CDR3 sequence: CATSERTGQQYF. For the CDR3, the DNA is TGTGCCACCAGTGAACGGACAGGGCAGCAGTACTTC.

This clonotype has just a few counts. The chain links TRBV25-1 to TRBJ2-1, with 11 bases that match TRBD1. The CDR3 has 15 amino acids. V shed 6 bases and J 3 bases; nucleotides not matched to a gene: 4. Per germline, CDR1 MGHDK and CDR2 SYGVNS. CDR3 amino acids: CASRRTGGSYNEQFF. The CDR3 DNA is TGTGCCAGCAGGAGGACAGGGGGCAGCTACAATGAGCAGTTCTTC.

The chain combines TRBV28 with TRBJ2-3; D gene uncertain. CDR1 is MDHEN, CDR2 SYDVKM, per germline. Trimming stripped 6 bases from V and 6 bases from J, with 16 bases between. CDR3 length equals 14 residues. The CDR3 DNA reads TGTGCCAGCAGAAGATCACCGGCGGCGGATACGCAGTATTTT. This codes for CASRRSPAADTQYF.

This clonotype has more than one count but fewer than ten. CDR3 region: CAISESGKAPNEQFF. CDR3 bases: TGTGCCATCAGTGAGTCGGGCAAGGCTCCCAATGAGCAGTTCTTC. The chain carries TRBV10-3 and TRBJ2-1, with no clear D. This CDR3 has 15 residues. Trimming stripped 0 bases from V and 6 bases from J, with 12 bases between. Germline CDR1 is ENHRY and CDR2 is SYGVKD.

This clonotype appeared many times. The CDR3 reads CASSPDLGAYQETQYF. In nucleotides, the CDR3 is TGTGCCAGCAGCCCGGACCTGGGCGCTTACCAAGAGACCCAGTACTTC. The chain carries TRBV7-8 and TRBJ2-5; D call uncertain. CDR3 length equals 16 residues. Germline CDR1 and CDR2: SGHVS and FQNEAQ. Trimming took off 5 bases at V and 0 bases at J, with 16 bases between the two ends.